The subject of this entry is one T cell receptor beta chain. Its recognized antigen is unknown. Qualities for individual bases were not recorded, and no much larger clone is one base off. The entry originates in a study of shared clonotypes between healthy human individuals (dated by TCRdb to the early 2020s). Study-level background: The cohort comprised two women and a few men aged 18 to 49 years. The study deeply sequenced blood TCR repertoires of roughly five healthy adults to estimate repertoire size and the extent of clonotype sharing between individuals. For each donor, three plates each were used for CD4 naive and CD4 memory, two plates were used for CD8 naive, and one plate was used for CD8 memory. Between about 0.94 and 8.9 billion PBMCs per donor were obtained by leukapheresis. Different laboratories and diverse techniques were used to prepare libraries and sequence TCR repertoires, to increase sequencing depth and limit assay-specific biases.

The donors were healthy, HIV-negative adults who had no recently reported acute infections or vaccinations. All donors were Caucasian adults living in Nashville, Tennessee, USA. Magnetic negative selection was used to enrich CD4+ T cells, after which naive cells were positively selected on CD45RA and the negative fraction became the memory subset. Blood was collected by leukapheresis, and PBMCs were isolated by Ficoll-Histopaque density gradient centrifugation and then cryopreserved in liquid nitrogen vapor phase. Purity and quantity of every magnetically sorted T cell population were checked by analytical flow cytometry. Each sorted fraction had its genomic DNA isolated and then quantified by UV absorbance on a Nanodrop 2000c. CDR1 and CDR2 are read off the germline V gene as KGHSH and LQKENI. V lost 6 bases and J lost 4 bases, and the count of bases not matched to a germline gene is 12. The CDR3 runs 16 residues from the cysteine to the phenylalanine. Only the CDR3 part of the read is kept: 48 bases, read in frame from the first base.

Using the deep immunoSEQ assay, multiplex PCR amplified TCR CDR3 regions from genomic DNA. Extracted genomic DNA from each cell subset was distributed evenly across all wells of several immunoSEQ 96-well plates, and each plate was treated as a replicate. For sorted subsets, approximately 210 ng genomic DNA, equal to about 30,000 T cell genomes, was loaded into each replicate PCR. The purified libraries were quantified using a Qubit 3.0 fluorometer, sized with a Bioanalyzer 2100, and then quantified again using the KAPA Library Quantification kit. Every immunoSEQ 96-well plate was sequenced on a dedicated single-read 150-cycle Illumina NextSeq 550 flow cell. Regarding the original processing steps: Because the immunoSEQ output held only junctional sequences and lacked quality scores, the filtering could not match the filtering applied to full-length reads. To assign V/J genes and CDR3, sequences were annotated using PyIR, a Python wrapper for IgBLAST v1.9, with IMGT germline references. Any read was removed if the V/J assignment was weak (E-value above 1e-6), the CDR3 was missing, or the read contained stop codons, out-of-frame junctions, or ambiguous translated residues. A V3J clonotype was defined by an identical inferred V gene, J gene, and CDR3 amino acid sequence. To compute the percentage overlap between repertoires, the number of shared unique clonotypes was divided by the size of the smaller repertoire. Three approaches were used to assess repertoire richness: RTK rarefaction, the Chao1 estimator, and Recon v2.1 estimates of unobserved clonotypes. For all TCRbeta clonotypes obtained by the gDNA method from a handful of donors, generation probabilities were computed with OLGA. The table was pulled from immuneACCESS by TCRdb, which kept in-frame rearrangements only. Such tables lose some clones; where checked, under half of the loss comes from unresolved V genes, and the rest has no known cause. The V and J calls and clone size were taken over from that table, and D and trimming were inferred from the DNA. Here the sample has roughly 2.2 million clones; more than 85% occur a single time. The ten top clones hold 0.39% of the sample.

Here is what the overall study found, with its caveats: Incomplete sequencing was indicated by rarefaction of sorted-subset datasets, despite the large sequencing depth. Estimated clonotype richness was generally larger for naive than for memory subsets. Sharing across several donors was observed for approximately 5% of naive CD4, under 4% of naive CD8, roughly 2.4% of memory CD4, and over 0.3% of memory CD8 clonotypes. Clonotypes shared by all four sorted-subset donors showed higher generation probabilities than non-shared clonotypes. Pairwise subsampling indicated that sequencing depth was expected to affect the degree of clonotype sharing among donors. Sampling was limited to blood, and TCR repertoires in tissue likely differ from TCR repertoires in blood. The small number of donors limited the genetic and exposure-history diversity represented.

The clonotype originates from a man in his late teens or twenties in good health. Some clones in this sample may be carry-over from other donors' samples. The chain couples TRBV18 to TRBJ1-1; TRBD1 fits 9 bases in the junction. The material sequenced was naive CD4+ T cells from PBMCs. The sample's cell subset or site label, in plain terms: CD45RA+ positively selected. CDR3 protein: CASSTRQGGLGTEAFF. The nucleotides read TGTGCCAGCTCCACCCGACAGGGGGGCTTGGGCACTGAAGCTTTCTTT.